Below are 25 T cell receptor beta chains sequenced from a single sample in a study of regulatory T cells in long-lasting Graves disease. TCR beta libraries were built with iRepertoire HTBI primers and Arm-PCR of CDR3 regions. TCRdb independently ran MiXCR on the multiplex PCR reads; one entry per CDR3 protein. This sample has about 240,000 distinct CDR3 sequences, with over 20% found just once. Documented time point: newly diagnosed GD, antithyroid drugs for less than 3 months. Making the TCR library involved RNA that had been extracted from PBMCs. The sample consisted of peripheral blood mononuclear cells (PBMCs), taken at new diagnosis, from a patient treated with antithyroid drugs. The receptors shown here come from a female donor with Graves disease.

This clonotype has ten or more counts. V usage is TRBV12-3 or TRBV12-4 and J usage is TRBJ1-1; D gene unclear. The V and J ends lost 3 bases and 1 base respectively, with 9 bases between them. The CDR3 covers 14 residues. The CDR3 is CASSFGAGNTEAFF. The DNA for the CDR3 is TGTGCCAGCAGTTTCGGCGCGGGGAACACTGAAGCTTTCTTT.

The chain uses TRBV12-5 and TRBJ2-7, with 9 nucleotides matching TRBD1. Losses at the gene ends were 2 bases for V and 5 bases for J; bases not matched to a gene: 7. CDR3 size: 15 residues. The V gene's germline CDR1 is LGHNT and CDR2 FRNRAP. The CDR3 is CASGLTPGQGHEQYF. CDR3 DNA: TGTGCTAGTGGTTTGACACCGGGACAGGGACACGAGCAGTACTTC.

With respect to this clonotype: This CDR3 is missing its conserved last phenylalanine or tryptophan, likely due to a read error. This chain joins TRBV10-3 and TRBJ2-7; D gene ambiguous. V shed 3 bases and J shed 2 bases, with 14 bases lying between them. Germline V lookup: CDR1 ENHRY, CDR2 SYGVKD. This CDR3 comprises 15 residues. The CDR3 coding sequence is TGTGCCATCAGTGATCCCAACCAATTAACCTACGAGCAGTACCTC. Its translation is CAISDPNQLTYEQYL.

To note about this clonotype: Since a far larger clone is one base different, this is likely a read error. This chain connects TRBV6-2 or TRBV6-3 to TRBJ1-2, with a tentative D call TRBD1 (5 bases). The CDR3 totals 14 residues. The germline CDR1 and CDR2 sequences are MNHEY and SVGEGT. V shed 5 bases and J shed 2 bases, with 12 bases lying between them. The CDR3 loop reads CASSDGAGNYGYTF. The CDR3 nucleotides are TGTGCCAGCAGTGACGGGGCAGGGAACTATGGCTACACCTTC.

The genes are TRBV20-1 and TRBJ2-5, with TRBD1 as a possible D gene (8 bases). From germline, CDR1 is DFQATT and CDR2 SNEGSKA (reference sequence). Trimming cost V 5 bases and J 3 bases, with 13 bases left between them. This CDR3 has 13 amino acids. In DNA, the CDR3 is TGCAGTGCTCCACAGGGGGGGGAAGAGACCCAGTACTTC. Residues: CSAPQGGEETQYF.

This clonotype was seen at least ten times. The J gene is TRBJ1-5, the V gene TRBV7-2; no firm D call. V gave up 1 base and J gave up 9 bases, with 10 bases separating them. The CDR3 sequence is 13 residues long. Germline CDR1 SGHTA, CDR2 FQGNSA. The CDR3 spells CASSLGLRGPQHF. CDR3 in DNA: TGTGCCAGCAGCTTAGGCCTTCGGGGGCCCCAGCATTTT.

The V and J genes are TRBV4-3 and TRBJ2-2; 13 bases line up with TRBD2. The junction had 6 bases not matched to a gene; V was cut back by 4 bases and J by 7 bases. Germline CDR1 LGHNA, CDR2 YSLEER. There are 16 residues in the CDR3. CDR3 protein: CASSRGTSGEGGELFF. The CDR3 coding sequence is TGCGCCAGCAGCCGTGGGACTAGCGGGGAAGGCGGGGAGCTGTTTTTT.

The chain recombines TRBV10-2 with TRBJ2-1; weak D call: TRBD2 (6 bases). V was shortened by 6 bases and J by 0 bases, with 12 bases between the two germline ends. Germline V lookup: CDR1 WSHSY, CDR2 SAAADI. CDR3 size: 15 residues. In nucleotides, the CDR3 is TGCGCCAGCAGGGACTACACGAGCTCCTACAATGAGCAGTTCTTC. Translation: CASRDYTSSYNEQFF.

This clonotype was detected many times. This chain uses TRBV30 with TRBJ1-4; TRBD1 agrees at 11 bases. CDR1 and CDR2 from the germline V gene are GTSNPN and SVGIG (reference sequence). CDR3 length: 15 amino acids. J lost 7 bases, V lost 6 bases, and 10 bases had no gene match. The DNA for the CDR3 is TGTGCCTGCCCCTCGCGGACAGGGGGCGTTGAAAAACTGTTTTTT. This sequence encodes CACPSRTGGVEKLFF.

This clonotype was counted between two and nine times. A much more abundant neighbour one base away suggests this may be a read error. No conserved phenylalanine or tryptophan ends this CDR3, so it is likely a read error. The V gene is TRBV20-1, the J gene TRBJ2-3, with 11 bases identical to TRBD2. Germline V gene sequence: CDR1 DFQATT, CDR2 SNEGSKA (reference sequence). V lost 5 bases, J lost 3 bases, and 7 bases stayed unmatched. There are 15 residues in the CDR3. This chain's CDR3 is CSAHRLAGRTDTQYS. DNA of the CDR3: TGCAGTGCTCATAGACTAGCGGGACGGACAGATACGCAGTATTCT.

The chain uses TRBV2 and TRBJ1-1, with 9 bases identical to TRBD1. V lost 5 bases to trimming and J lost 1 base; unmatched junction nucleotides: 5. Per germline, CDR1 SNHLY and CDR2 FYNNEI. The CDR3 totals 15 residues. CDR3 DNA sequence: TGTGCCAGCAGTCGTAACAGGGGGCCGAACACTGAAGCTTTCTTT. It encodes CASSRNRGPNTEAFF.

This clonotype was seen repeatedly, ten times or more. A much bigger clone sits one base away, suggesting this may be a read error. The chain combines TRBV14 with TRBJ2-3; D unclear. The CDR3 has 12 residues. Trimming removed 2 bases at V and 2 bases at J, with 2 bases between. Germline V gene sequence: CDR1 SGHDN, CDR2 FVKESK. The CDR3 loop reads CASSQYTDTQYF. As DNA, the CDR3 is TGTGCCAGCAGCCAATACACAGATACGCAGTATTTT.

There are many counts of this clonotype. This sequence joins TRBV7-7 and TRBJ2-5, with 10 bases aligning to TRBD1. The CDR3 covers 17 residues. J gave up 4 bases and V 1 base, and 9 bases lay outside the gene matches. Germline assignment: CDR1 SSHAT and CDR2 FNYEAQ (reference sequence). CDR3 protein: CASSLGVGDRGRETQYF. The CDR3 DNA reads as TGTGCCAGCAGCTTAGGTGTAGGAGACAGGGGGCGAGAGACCCAGTACTTC.

This clonotype has a count of ten or more. The chain carries TRBV20-1 and TRBJ2-7, with D perhaps assigned TRBD1 or TRBD2 (5 bases each). The V end was cut by 0 bases, the J end by 1 base, with 10 bases between. Germline V gene lookup returns CDR1 DFQATT and CDR2 SNEGSKA (reference sequence). The CDR3 has 14 amino acids. For the CDR3, the DNA is TGCAGTGCTAGAGAGGGGCGGAGGTCCTACGAGCAGTACTTC. Encoded protein: CSAREGRRSYEQYF.

The CDR3 region has the DNA TGCGCCAGCAGCACCCGGACTAGCGGAAACACAGATACGCAGTATTTT. Translating gives CASSTRTSGNTDTQYF. The gene calls are TRBV5-1 and TRBJ2-3; 10 bases are a match to TRBD2. Unmatched junction bases numbered 7, after V lost 4 bases and J lost 2 bases. From germline, CDR1 is SGHRS and CDR2 YFSETQ. There are 16 residues in the CDR3.

The chain has TRBV19 and TRBJ1-5; D remains unclear. The CDR3 covers 15 residues. Between the trimmed V and J ends, which lost 1 base and 0 bases, there was a span of 7 bases. Germline V gene data show CDR1 as LNHDA and CDR2 as SQIVND (reference sequence). CDR3 sequence reads: CASSIGVNSNQPQHF. The CDR3 region has the DNA TGTGCCAGTAGTATAGGAGTAAATAGCAATCAGCCCCAGCATTTT.

This clonotype was detected only a few times. Possible read error: a much larger clone is one base away. The genes are TRBV11-2 and TRBJ2-1; 13 positions agree with TRBD2. The CDR3 extends over 15 amino acids. Germline lookup yields CDR1 SGHAT and CDR2 FQNNGV. V dropped 7 bases and J dropped 12; count of bases not matched to a gene: 12. The CDR3 bases are TGTGCCAGCATCCTTACTAGCGGGGGGGTTGGTGGGCAGTTCTTC. Translation gives CASILTSGGVGGQFF.

This clonotype occurred many times. A junction end diverges from the germline sequence, so it may reflect a read error. The chain joins TRBV5-1 to TRBJ2-2; no clear D gene. The germline V gene encodes CDR1 SGHRS and CDR2 YFSETQ. CDR3 length: 12 residues. This chain's CDR3 is CASSPYTGELFF. In DNA, the CDR3 is TGTGCCAGCAGCCCCTACACCGGGGAGCTGTTTTTT. The variable domain in full, with the rest retrieved from reference TRBV5-1 and TRBJ2-2, is KAGVTQTPRYLIKTRGQQVTLSCSPISGHRSVSWYQQTPGQGLQFLFEYFSETQRNKGNFPGRFSGRQFSNSRSEMNVSTLELGDSALYLCASSPYTGELFFGEGSRLTVL.

This clonotype was picked up a small number of times. The J gene is TRBJ2-7, the V gene TRBV5-1; 7 nucleotides agree with TRBD1. CDR1 is SGHRS and CDR2 is YFSETQ in the germline V gene. This CDR3 has 15 residues. Losses at the gene ends were 0 bases for V and 7 bases for J; bases not matched to a gene: 10. The CDR3: CASSLAGQGVWEQYF. The CDR3 nucleotides are TGCGCCAGCAGCTTGGCCGGGCAGGGGGTCTGGGAGCAGTACTTC.

This chain connects TRBV28 to TRBJ1-6, with D uncertain. The CDR3 runs 12 residues. V gave up 2 bases and J gave up 8 bases, with 4 bases separating them. Germline CDR1 reads MDHEN; CDR2 reads SYDVKM. The CDR3 protein is CASSLPHSPLHF. CDR3 coding DNA: TGTGCCAGCAGTTTACCTCATTCACCCCTCCACTTT.

This clonotype has at least ten counts. The chain couples TRBV12-3 or TRBV12-4 to TRBJ2-2, with TRBD2 matching over 9 bases. J lost 7 bases, V lost 2 bases, and 17 bases had no gene match. This CDR3 spans 19 amino acids. CDR3 in amino acids: CASSLYSRGSSGIGGELFF. The DNA of the CDR3 is TGTGCCAGCAGTTTATATTCTCGGGGGTCTAGCGGGATTGGCGGGGAGCTGTTTTTT.

This clonotype came up many times. The rearrangement uses TRBV6-5 and TRBJ1-1; 8 positions agree with TRBD1. This CDR3 comprises 15 residues. Per the germline V gene, CDR1 is MNHEY and CDR2 is SVGAGI. V gave up 4 bases and J gave up 0 bases; unmatched junction bases: 4. CDR3 sequence reads: CASSFRGRMNTEAFF. Written as DNA, the CDR3 is TGTGCCAGCAGTTTCAGGGGGCGCATGAACACTGAAGCTTTCTTT.

This clonotype has ten or more counts. The CDR3 nucleotides read TGTGCCAGCAGCTCCGAAGCGGAGGGCTCCTACAATGAGCAGTTCTTC. It specifies CASSSEAEGSYNEQFF. The V gene is TRBV7-3, the J gene TRBJ2-1; tentative D call: TRBD2 (6 bases). The V gene lost 4 bases and the J gene lost 0 bases, with 13 bases spanning the gap. The germline gives CDR1 SGHTA, CDR2 FQGTGA. CDR3 size: 16 residues.

This clonotype was recorded many times. This sequence joins TRBV7-2 and TRBJ2-1; a possible D gene is TRBD2 (6 bases). Per germline, CDR1 SGHTA and CDR2 FQGNSA. Trimming cost V 1 base and J 7 bases, with 8 bases left between them. The CDR3 is made up of 13 amino acids. CDR3 sequence: CASSLVGRNEQFF. CDR3 coding DNA: TGTGCCAGCAGCTTAGTCGGGAGAAATGAGCAGTTCTTC.

Worth noting for this clonotype: Possible read error: a much larger clone is one base away. This rearrangement joins TRBV12-3 or TRBV12-4 to TRBJ1-2, with 7 bases that match TRBD1. Germline trimming cut 3 bases from V and 8 bases from J; bases unmatched to any gene: 3. CDR3 length equals 12 residues. The CDR3 DNA reads TGTGCCAGCAGTTTGACAGGGTTCGGCTACACCTTC. Protein sequence: CASSLTGFGYTF.